The clone carrying this T cell receptor beta chain was found many times. Its antigen remains unknown. The data belong to a study of breast tumors, draining lymph nodes, adjacent tissues. Study-level points and caveats: Compared with basal-like, luminal-like tumors shared significantly more repertoire with nontumor tissue. Findings are consistent with lymph node origin and intratumoral expansion of most tumor T cells. Compared with lymph nodes, tumors were less diverse; compared with nontumor tissue, more. That most tumor T cells come from lymph nodes remained unproven.

MiXCR was run by TCRdb on the multiplex PCR reads, yielding one entry per CDR3 protein. The data hold fewer than 200,000 distinct CDR3 sequences, with roughly a third observed a single time. CDR1 DFQATT and CDR2 SNEGSKA come from the germline V gene (reference sequence). With 0 bases clipped from V and 7 bases from J, the junction kept 12 bases outside the gene matches. This CDR3 spans 19 amino acids. Breast cancer patients provided tissue from their axillary draining lymph nodes. V usage is TRBV20-1 and J usage is TRBJ2-1; 16 bases align to TRBD2. This clonotype originated in a female donor with breast cancer. Some clones in this sample may be carry-over from other donors' samples. Sequencing used axillary lymph node tissue. CDR3 region: CSARDLGGLAGGLGNEQFF. As DNA, the CDR3 is TGCAGTGCTAGAGATCTTGGGGGACTAGCGGGAGGGCTAGGGAATGAGCAGTTCTTC.